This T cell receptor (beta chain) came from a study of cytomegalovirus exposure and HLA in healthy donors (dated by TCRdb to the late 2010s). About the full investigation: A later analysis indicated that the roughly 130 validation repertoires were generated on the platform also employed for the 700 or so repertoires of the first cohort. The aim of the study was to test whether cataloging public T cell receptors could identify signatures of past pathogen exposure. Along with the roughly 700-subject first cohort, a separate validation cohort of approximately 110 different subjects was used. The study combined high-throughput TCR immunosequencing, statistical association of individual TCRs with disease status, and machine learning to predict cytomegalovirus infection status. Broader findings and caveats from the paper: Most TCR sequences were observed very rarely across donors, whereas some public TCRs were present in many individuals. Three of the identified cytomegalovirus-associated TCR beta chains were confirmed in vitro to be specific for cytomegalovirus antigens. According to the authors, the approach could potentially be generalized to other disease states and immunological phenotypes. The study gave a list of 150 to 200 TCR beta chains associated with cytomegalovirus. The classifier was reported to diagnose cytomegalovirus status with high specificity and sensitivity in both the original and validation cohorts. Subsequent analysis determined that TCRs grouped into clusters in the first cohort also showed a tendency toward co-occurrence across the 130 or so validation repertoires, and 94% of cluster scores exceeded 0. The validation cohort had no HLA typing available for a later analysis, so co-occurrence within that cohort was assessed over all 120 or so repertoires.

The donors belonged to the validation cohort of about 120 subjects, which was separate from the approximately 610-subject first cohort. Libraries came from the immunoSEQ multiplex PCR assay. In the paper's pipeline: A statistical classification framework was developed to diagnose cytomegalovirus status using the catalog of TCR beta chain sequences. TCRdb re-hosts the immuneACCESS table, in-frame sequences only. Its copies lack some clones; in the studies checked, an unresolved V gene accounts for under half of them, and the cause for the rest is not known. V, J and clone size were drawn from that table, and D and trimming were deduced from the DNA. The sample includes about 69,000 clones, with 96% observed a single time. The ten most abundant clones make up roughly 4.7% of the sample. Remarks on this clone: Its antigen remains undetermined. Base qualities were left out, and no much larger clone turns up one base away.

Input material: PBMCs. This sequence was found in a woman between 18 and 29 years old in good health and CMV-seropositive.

The CDR3: CASSLEGHGRADTQYF. The DNA sequence is as follows: TGTGCCAGCAGCTTAGAAGGTCACGGGAGGGCAGATACGCAGTATTTT. This sequence uses TRBV11-3 and TRBJ2-3, with 8 middle bases fitting TRBD2. Based on the germline V gene, the CDR1 and CDR2 sequences are SGHNT and YENEEA. Counted from cysteine to phenylalanine, this CDR3 has 16 amino acids. The CDR3 DNA has 48 bases and is translated from base 1. V loses 0 bases at its end and J loses 4 bases; junction bases beyond the gene matches: 6.